Listed here are 18 T cell receptor beta chains from one sample, sequenced in a study of T cell changes during pregnancy in multiple sclerosis. Sequencing was performed with immunoSEQ multiplex PCR; in TCRdb, only in-frame clones are kept and a portion is missing. This sample has fewer than 70,000 clones, with approximately 90% found just once. What was sequenced was peripheral blood from another person, used as feeder cells. The receptors stem from a human donor whose cells served as feeder cells for cultures in a pregnancy study.

The V call is TRBV6-6, the J call TRBJ1-5; tentative D call: TRBD1 (5 bases). The V end lost 8 bases, the J end lost 0 bases, and 11 bases lay between the germline ends. There are 14 residues in the CDR3. Germline lookup yields CDR1 MNHNY and CDR2 SVGAGI (reference sequence). The CDR3 DNA is TGTGCCAGCGTACAGGTTTATAGCAATCAGCCCCAGCATTTT. This codes for CASVQVYSNQPQHF.

The rearrangement joins TRBV6-1 to TRBJ2-7, with TRBD2 identical over 7 bases. Per germline, CDR1 MNHNS and CDR2 SASEGT. CDR3 length: 15 residues. V was clipped by 2 bases and J by 0 bases; unmatched bases: 4. CDR3 sequence (DNA): TGTGCCAGCAGTGAACAGCGGGGCTACTCCTACGAGCAGTACTTC. Its protein product is CASSEQRGYSYEQYF.

The CDR3 spells CASSLRQGSSGNTIYF. The CDR3, as DNA: TGCGCCAGCAGCCTAAGGCAGGGGAGCTCTGGAAACACCATATATTTT. The chain uses TRBV4-1 and TRBJ1-3; TRBD1 might be the D (6 bases). The germline gives CDR1 MGHRA, CDR2 YSYEKL. The CDR3 runs to 16 residues. Trimming removed 4 bases at V and 0 bases at J, with 13 bases between.

This clone came up once. The chain combines TRBV6-1 with TRBJ1-1, with D perhaps matching TRBD1 (5 bases). V gave up 3 bases and J gave up 0 bases, with 8 bases separating them. The CDR3 covers 14 residues. Per the germline V gene, CDR1 is MNHNS and CDR2 is SASEGT. The DNA for the CDR3 is TGTGCCAGCAGTGACCCAGGGCTGAACACTGAAGCTTTCTTT. This codes for CASSDPGLNTEAFF.

The V and J genes are TRBV30 and TRBJ1-1, with D perhaps matching TRBD1 (6 bases). Trimming left V 0 bases short and J 0 bases short, with 11 bases between. The CDR3 runs 15 residues. The germline gives CDR1 GTSNPN, CDR2 SVGIG (reference sequence). This CDR3 reads CAWSVSRDMNTEAFF. DNA for the CDR3: TGTGCCTGGAGTGTCTCCCGGGACATGAACACTGAAGCTTTCTTT.

The CDR3 spells CASSRVRGSTEAFF. The CDR3 nucleotides are TGTGCCAGCTCACGTGTGCGGGGGAGCACTGAAGCTTTCTTT. The chain is built from TRBV7-9 and TRBJ1-1; D might be TRBD1 (5 bases). Germline loops: CDR1 SEHNR, CDR2 FQNEAQ (reference sequence). The V end lost 8 bases, the J end lost 4 bases, and 17 bases lay between the germline ends. CDR3 length: 14 amino acids. The whole variable domain, filled in from reference TRBV7-9 and TRBJ1-1, reads DTGVSQNPRHKITKRGQNVTFRCDPISEHNRLYWYRQTLGQGPEFLTYFQNEAQLEKSRLLSDRFSAERPKGSFSTLEIQRTEQGDSAMYLCASSRVRGSTEAFFGQGTRLTVV.

The chain employs TRBV7-9 and TRBJ1-1; 7 nucleotides align to TRBD1. Germline V gene data show CDR1 as SEHNR and CDR2 as FQNEAQ (reference sequence). The CDR3 is 17 residues long. J lost 4 bases, V lost 1 base, and 12 bases had no gene match. As DNA, the CDR3 is TGTGCCAGCAGCTTAGGCGCAGGGGGGAAGGGTGGCACTGAAGCTTTCTTT. This gives the protein CASSLGAGGKGGTEAFF. The full variable domain, with the rest looked up from reference TRBV7-9 and TRBJ1-1, is DTGVSQNPRHKITKRGQNVTFRCDPISEHNRLYWYRQTLGQGPEFLTYFQNEAQLEKSRLLSDRFSAERPKGSFSTLEIQRTEQGDSAMYLCASSLGAGGKGGTEAFFGQGTRLTVV.

The genes are TRBV18 and TRBJ2-2, with no clear D. This CDR3 is built from 14 residues. Trimming took 2 bases from V and 4 from J, leaving 8 bases between them. CDR1 and CDR2 (germline): KGHSH, LQKENI. The CDR3 DNA reads as TGTGCCAGCTCACCAGCTCGGACCACCGGGGAGCTGTTTTTT. Protein product: CASSPARTTGELFF.

The chain combines TRBV5-4 with TRBJ2-5; 9 nucleotides line up with TRBD2. The germline V gene encodes CDR1 SGHNT and CDR2 YYREEE (reference sequence). The CDR3 covers 16 residues. V shed 0 bases and J 1 base; nucleotides not matched to a gene: 4. For the CDR3, the DNA is TGTGCCAGCAGCTTGGGCGGTAGCGGGGGCCAAGAGACCCAGTACTTC. Amino acids: CASSLGGSGGQETQYF.

The chain combines TRBV29-1 with TRBJ1-2, with D uncertain. Germline assignment: CDR1 SQVTM and CDR2 ANQGSEA. The length of the CDR3 is 11 residues. Here the CDR3 reads CTYSDNYGYTF. CDR3 nucleotides: TGCACCTATAGTGATAACTATGGCTACACCTTC.

The genes are TRBV6-5 and TRBJ1-5; D gene uncertain. Trimming cost V 2 bases and J 7 bases, with 12 bases left between them. This CDR3 contains 14 residues. Germline V gives CDR1 MNHEY, CDR2 SVGAGI. The CDR3 region is CASSYGQAEQPQHF. CDR3 nucleotides: TGTGCCAGCAGTTACGGGCAGGCGGAACAGCCCCAGCATTTT.

This clone was found once. V gene TRBV13 combines with J gene TRBJ2-2; 8 bases map to TRBD1. CDR1 and CDR2 (germline): PRHDT, FYEKMQ (reference sequence). V lost 5 bases and J lost 6; bases outside the gene matches: 14. The CDR3 spans 17 residues. The CDR3 is CASSQWTGRNDPGELFF. The CDR3 DNA reads as TGTGCCAGCAGCCAGTGGACAGGGCGGAATGATCCCGGGGAGCTGTTTTTT.

The chain carries TRBV7-9 and TRBJ1-1; D is unresolved. There are 13 residues in the CDR3. Germline CDR1 SEHNR, CDR2 FQNEAQ (reference sequence). The V and J ends lost 1 base and 1 base respectively, with 4 bases between them. The CDR3 loop reads CASSLVGNTEAFF. For the CDR3, the DNA is TGTGCCAGCAGCTTAGTCGGGAACACTGAAGCTTTCTTT.

This sequence joins TRBV5-1 and TRBJ2-2, with D uncertain. V gave up 0 bases and J gave up 6 bases, with 9 bases separating them. The CDR3 has 14 residues. Germline V gene data show CDR1 as SGHRS and CDR2 as YFSETQ. The CDR3: CASSLDPAAGELFF. The CDR3, as DNA: TGCGCCAGCAGCTTGGACCCGGCAGCCGGGGAGCTGTTTTTT.

Only a few counts were recorded for this clone. This chain uses TRBV9 with TRBJ1-2; D gene unclear. The V gene's germline CDR1 is SGDLS and CDR2 YYNGEE. The CDR3 sequence is 14 residues long. V was cut by 4 bases and J by 4 bases, with 14 bases left in between. The CDR3 loop reads CASSPEKFTYGYTF. The CDR3, as DNA: TGTGCCAGCAGCCCGGAGAAATTTACCTATGGCTACACCTTC.

The chain carries TRBV6-6 and TRBJ1-2; a weak D match, TRBD1 (6 bases). The V gene lost 5 bases and the J gene lost 1 base, with 14 bases spanning the gap. The CDR3 is 15 amino acids. CDR1 MNHNY and CDR2 SVGAGI come from the germline V gene (reference sequence). CDR3 nucleotides: TGTGCCAGCAGTCGCCGGGACACCAATAACTATGGCTACACCTTC. It specifies CASSRRDTNNYGYTF.

The V call is TRBV30, the J call TRBJ2-3; possible D gene TRBD1, 7 bases. CDR3 size: 15 residues. Germline CDR1 GTSNPN, CDR2 SVGIG (reference sequence). CDR3: CASGGWRGLSDTQYF. CDR3 DNA sequence: TGTGCTTCTGGGGGTTGGAGGGGGCTCTCAGATACGCAGTATTTT.

The chain recombines TRBV27 with TRBJ1-2, with 12 bases that match TRBD1. The germline gives CDR1 MNHEY, CDR2 SMNVEV (reference sequence). The V gene end was trimmed by 7 bases and the J gene end by 9 bases; junction bases not matched to a gene: 9. There are 14 residues in the CDR3. The CDR3 DNA reads as TGTGCCAGCACCCCTGGGACAGGGGGCTCGCGCTACACCTTC. It codes for CASTPGTGGSRYTF.